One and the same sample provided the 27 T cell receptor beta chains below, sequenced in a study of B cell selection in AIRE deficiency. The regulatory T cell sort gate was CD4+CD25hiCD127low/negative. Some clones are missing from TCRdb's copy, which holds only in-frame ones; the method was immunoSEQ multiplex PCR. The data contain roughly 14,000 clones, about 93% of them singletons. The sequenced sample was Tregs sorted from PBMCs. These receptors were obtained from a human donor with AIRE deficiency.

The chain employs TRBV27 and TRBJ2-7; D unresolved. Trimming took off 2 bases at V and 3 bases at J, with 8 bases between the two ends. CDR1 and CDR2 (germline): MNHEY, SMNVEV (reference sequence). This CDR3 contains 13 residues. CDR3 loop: CASSLKADYEQYF. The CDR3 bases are TGTGCCAGCAGTTTAAAAGCAGACTACGAGCAGTACTTC.

CDR3 nucleotides: TGTGCCAGCAGCTTTCCGGGAAACACCATATATTTT. Amino acids: CASSFPGNTIYF. The genes are TRBV7-8 and TRBJ1-3; no firm D call. CDR1 is SGHVS, CDR2 FQNEAQ, per germline. This CDR3 has 12 residues. The V end was cut by 3 bases, the J end by 4 bases, with 4 bases between.

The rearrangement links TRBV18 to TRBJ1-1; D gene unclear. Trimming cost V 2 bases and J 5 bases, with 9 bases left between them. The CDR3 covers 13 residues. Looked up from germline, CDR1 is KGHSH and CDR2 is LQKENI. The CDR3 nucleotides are TGTGCCAGCTCACCAAGTCGGCAAACTGAAGCTTTCTTT. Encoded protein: CASSPSRQTEAFF.

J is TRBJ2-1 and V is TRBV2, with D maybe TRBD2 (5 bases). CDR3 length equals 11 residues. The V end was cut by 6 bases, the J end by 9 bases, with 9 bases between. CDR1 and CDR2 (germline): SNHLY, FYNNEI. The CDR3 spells CASRYEGEQFF. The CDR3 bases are TGTGCCAGCAGATATGAGGGTGAGCAGTTCTTC.

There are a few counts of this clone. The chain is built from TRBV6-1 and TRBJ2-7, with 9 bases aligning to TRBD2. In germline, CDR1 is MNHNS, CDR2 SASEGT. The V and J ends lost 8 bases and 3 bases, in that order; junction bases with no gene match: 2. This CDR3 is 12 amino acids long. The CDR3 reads CASGLARYEQYF. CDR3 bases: TGTGCCAGCGGACTAGCGCGCTACGAGCAGTACTTC.

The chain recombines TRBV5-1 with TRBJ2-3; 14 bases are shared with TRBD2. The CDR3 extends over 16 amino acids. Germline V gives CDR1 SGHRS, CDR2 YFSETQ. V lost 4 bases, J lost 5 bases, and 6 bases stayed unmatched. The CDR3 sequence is CASSRGLAGVKDTQYF. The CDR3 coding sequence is TGCGCCAGCAGCAGGGGACTAGCGGGAGTAAAAGATACGCAGTATTTT.

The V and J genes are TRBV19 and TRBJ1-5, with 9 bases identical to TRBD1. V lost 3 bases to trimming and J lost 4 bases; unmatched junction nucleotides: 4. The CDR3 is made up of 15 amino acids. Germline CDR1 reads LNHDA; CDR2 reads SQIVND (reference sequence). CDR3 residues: CASSMIGTGNQPQHF. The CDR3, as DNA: TGTGCCAGTAGTATGATCGGGACAGGGAATCAGCCCCAGCATTTT.

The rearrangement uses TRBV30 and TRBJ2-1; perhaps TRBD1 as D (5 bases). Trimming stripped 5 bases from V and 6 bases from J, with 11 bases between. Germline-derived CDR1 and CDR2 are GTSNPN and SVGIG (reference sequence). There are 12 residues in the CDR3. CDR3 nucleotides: TGTGCCTGGTGGGGCGATGGCAATGAGCAGTTCTTC. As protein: CAWWGDGNEQFF.

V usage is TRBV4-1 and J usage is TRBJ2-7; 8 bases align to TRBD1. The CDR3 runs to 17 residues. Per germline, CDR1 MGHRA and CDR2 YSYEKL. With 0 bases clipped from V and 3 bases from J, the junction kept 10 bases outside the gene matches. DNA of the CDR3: TGCGCCAGCAGCCAAGACCCGGGACAGGCGGATATCTACGAGCAGTACTTC. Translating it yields CASSQDPGQADIYEQYF.

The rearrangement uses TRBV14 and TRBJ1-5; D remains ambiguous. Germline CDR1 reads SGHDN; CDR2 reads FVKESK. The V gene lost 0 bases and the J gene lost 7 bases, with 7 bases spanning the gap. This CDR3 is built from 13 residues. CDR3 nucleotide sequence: TGTGCCAGCAGCCAAGATCGGAGGCAGCCCCAGCATTTT. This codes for CASSQDRRQPQHF.

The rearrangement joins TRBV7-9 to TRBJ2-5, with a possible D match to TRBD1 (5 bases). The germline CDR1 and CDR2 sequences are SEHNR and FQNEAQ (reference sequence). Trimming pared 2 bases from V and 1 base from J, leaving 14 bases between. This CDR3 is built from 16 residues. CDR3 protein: CASSLPMGRAQETQYF. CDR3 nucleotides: TGTGCCAGCAGCTTACCGATGGGCAGGGCCCAAGAGACCCAGTACTTC.

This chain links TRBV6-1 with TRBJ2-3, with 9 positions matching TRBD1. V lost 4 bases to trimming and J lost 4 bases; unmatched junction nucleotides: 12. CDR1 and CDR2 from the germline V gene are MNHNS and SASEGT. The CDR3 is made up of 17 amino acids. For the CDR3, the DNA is TGTGCCAGCAGTGTGGTTGCCCCCAGGACAGGGGCAGATACGCAGTATTTT. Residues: CASSVVAPRTGADTQYF.

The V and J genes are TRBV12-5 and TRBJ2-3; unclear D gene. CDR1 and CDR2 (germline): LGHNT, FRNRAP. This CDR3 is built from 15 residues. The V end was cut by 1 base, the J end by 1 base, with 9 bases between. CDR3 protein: CASGLGIGGTDTQYF. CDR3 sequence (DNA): TGTGCTAGTGGTTTGGGCATTGGGGGCACAGATACGCAGTATTTT.

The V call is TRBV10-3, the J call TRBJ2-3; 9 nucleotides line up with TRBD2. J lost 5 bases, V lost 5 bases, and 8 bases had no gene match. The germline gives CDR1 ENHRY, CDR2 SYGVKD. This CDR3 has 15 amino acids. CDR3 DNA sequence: TGTGCCATCAGTAAAATAGCGGGAGCCAAAGATACGCAGTATTTT. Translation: CAISKIAGAKDTQYF.

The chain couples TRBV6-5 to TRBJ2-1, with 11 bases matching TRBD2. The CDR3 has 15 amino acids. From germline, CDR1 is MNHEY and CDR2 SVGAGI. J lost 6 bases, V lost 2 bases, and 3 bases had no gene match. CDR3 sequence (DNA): TGTGCCAGCAGTTACGGACTAGCGGGCCTCAATGAGCAGTTCTTC. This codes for CASSYGLAGLNEQFF.

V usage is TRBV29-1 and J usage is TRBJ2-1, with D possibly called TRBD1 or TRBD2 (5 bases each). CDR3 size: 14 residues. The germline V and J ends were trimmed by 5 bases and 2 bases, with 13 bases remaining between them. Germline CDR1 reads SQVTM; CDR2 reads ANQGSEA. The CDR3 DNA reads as TGCAGCGTTTGGGGGTTTGTCCCCTACAATGAGCAGTTCTTC. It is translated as CSVWGFVPYNEQFF.

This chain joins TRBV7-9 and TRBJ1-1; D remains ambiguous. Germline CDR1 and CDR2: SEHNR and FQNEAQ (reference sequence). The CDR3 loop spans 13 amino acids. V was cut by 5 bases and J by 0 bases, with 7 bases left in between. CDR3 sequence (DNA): TGTGCCAGCAGCCATACAGTGAACACTGAAGCTTTCTTT. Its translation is CASSHTVNTEAFF.

DNA for the CDR3: TGTGCCTGGGGACAGGGCAATCAGCCCCAGCATTTT. This sequence encodes CAWGQGNQPQHF. The V gene is TRBV30, the J gene TRBJ1-5; the match to TRBD1 covers 7 bases. Per the germline V gene, CDR1 is GTSNPN and CDR2 is SVGIG (reference sequence). The CDR3 runs 12 residues. The ends lost 5 bases at V and 2 bases at J; junction bases unmatched: 0.

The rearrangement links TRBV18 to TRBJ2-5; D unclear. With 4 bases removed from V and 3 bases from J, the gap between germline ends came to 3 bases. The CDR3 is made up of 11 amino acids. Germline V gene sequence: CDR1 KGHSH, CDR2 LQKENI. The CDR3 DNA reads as TGTGCCAGCTCACGGGAAGAGACCCAGTACTTC. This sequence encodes CASSREETQYF.

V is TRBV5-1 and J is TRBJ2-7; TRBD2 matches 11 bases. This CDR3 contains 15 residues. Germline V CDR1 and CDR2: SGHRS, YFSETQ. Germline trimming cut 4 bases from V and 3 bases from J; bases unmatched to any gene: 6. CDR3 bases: TGCGCCAGCAGCATGCCGGGACTAGCGGTCTACGAGCAGTACTTC. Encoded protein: CASSMPGLAVYEQYF.

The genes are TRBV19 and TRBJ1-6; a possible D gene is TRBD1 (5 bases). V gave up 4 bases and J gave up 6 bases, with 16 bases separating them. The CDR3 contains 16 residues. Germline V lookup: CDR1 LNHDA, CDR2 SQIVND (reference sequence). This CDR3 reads CASSKAWTRTNSPLHF. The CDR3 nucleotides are TGTGCCAGTAGTAAAGCCTGGACACGGACTAATTCACCCCTCCACTTT. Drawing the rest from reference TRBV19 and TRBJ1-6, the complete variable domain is DGGITQSPKYLFRKEGQNVTLSCEQNLNHDAMYWYRQDPGQGLRLIYYSQIVNDFQKGDIAEGYSVSREKKESFPLTVTSAQKNPTAFYLCASSKAWTRTNSPLHFGNGTRLTVT.

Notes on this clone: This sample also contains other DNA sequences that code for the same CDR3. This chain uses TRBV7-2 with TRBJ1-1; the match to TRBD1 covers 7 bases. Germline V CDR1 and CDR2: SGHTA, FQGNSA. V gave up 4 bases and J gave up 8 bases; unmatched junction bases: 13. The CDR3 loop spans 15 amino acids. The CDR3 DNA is TGTGCCAGCAGCTCTGCGACAGGGACGGGGACCGAAGCTTTCTTT. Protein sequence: CASSSATGTGTEAFF.

CDR3 sequence reads: CASSREPGRGIADTQYF. For the CDR3, the DNA is TGTGCCAGCAGTCGAGAGCCGGGACGGGGGATCGCAGATACGCAGTATTTT. The V and J genes are TRBV28 and TRBJ2-3; D perhaps matches TRBD2 (6 bases). The CDR3 totals 17 residues. Trimming cost V 5 bases and J 4 bases, with 22 bases left between them. From germline, CDR1 is MDHEN and CDR2 SYDVKM.

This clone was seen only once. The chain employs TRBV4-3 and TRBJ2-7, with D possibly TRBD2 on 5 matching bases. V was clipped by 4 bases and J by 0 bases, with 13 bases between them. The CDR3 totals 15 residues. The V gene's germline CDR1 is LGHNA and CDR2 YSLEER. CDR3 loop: CASSLERTSSYEQYF. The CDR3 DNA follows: TGCGCCAGCAGCCTGGAGCGGACGAGCTCCTACGAGCAGTACTTC.

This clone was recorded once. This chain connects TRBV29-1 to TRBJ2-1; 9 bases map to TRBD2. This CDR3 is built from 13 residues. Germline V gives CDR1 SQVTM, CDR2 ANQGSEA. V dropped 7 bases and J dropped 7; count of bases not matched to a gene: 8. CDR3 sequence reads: CSATSGSYNEQFF. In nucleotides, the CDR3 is TGCAGCGCGACTAGCGGATCGTATAATGAGCAGTTCTTC.

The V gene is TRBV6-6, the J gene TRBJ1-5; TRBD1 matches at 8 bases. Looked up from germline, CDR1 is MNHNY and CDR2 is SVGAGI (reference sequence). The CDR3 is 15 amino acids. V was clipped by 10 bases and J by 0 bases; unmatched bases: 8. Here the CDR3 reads CATGDRYYSNQPQHF. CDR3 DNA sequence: TGTGCCACAGGGGACAGGTACTATAGCAATCAGCCCCAGCATTTT.

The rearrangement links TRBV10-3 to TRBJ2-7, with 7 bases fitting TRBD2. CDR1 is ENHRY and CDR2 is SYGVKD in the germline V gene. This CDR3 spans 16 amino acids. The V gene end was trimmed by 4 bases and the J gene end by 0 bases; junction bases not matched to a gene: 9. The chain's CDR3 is CAISATLAVSSYEQYF. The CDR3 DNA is TGTGCCATCAGTGCTACCCTAGCGGTAAGCTCCTACGAGCAGTACTTC.